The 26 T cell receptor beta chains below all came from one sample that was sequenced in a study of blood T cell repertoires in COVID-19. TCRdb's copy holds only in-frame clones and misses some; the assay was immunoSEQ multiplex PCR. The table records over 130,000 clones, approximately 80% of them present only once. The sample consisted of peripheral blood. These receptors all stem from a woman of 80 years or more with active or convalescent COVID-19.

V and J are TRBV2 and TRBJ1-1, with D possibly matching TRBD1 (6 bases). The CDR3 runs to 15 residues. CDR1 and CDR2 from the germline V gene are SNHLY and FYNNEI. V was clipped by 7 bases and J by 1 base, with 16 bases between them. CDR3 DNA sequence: TGTGCCAGCAACCCCCAGGGGCTCCGGAACACTGAAGCTTTCTTT. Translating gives CASNPQGLRNTEAFF. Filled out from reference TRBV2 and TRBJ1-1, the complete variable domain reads EPEVTQTPSHQVTQMGQEVILRCVPISNHLYFYWYRQILGQKVEFLVSFYNNEISEKSEIFDDQFSVERPDGSNFTLKIRSTKLEDSAMYFCASNPQGLRNTEAFFGQGTRLTVV.

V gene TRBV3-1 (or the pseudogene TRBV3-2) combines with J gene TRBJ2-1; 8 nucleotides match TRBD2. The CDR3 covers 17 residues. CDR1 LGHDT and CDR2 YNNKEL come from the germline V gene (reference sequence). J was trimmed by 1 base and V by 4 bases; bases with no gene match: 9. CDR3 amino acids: CASSPRTSSISYNEQFF. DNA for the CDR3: TGTGCCAGCAGCCCACGGACTAGCTCTATATCCTACAATGAGCAGTTCTTC.

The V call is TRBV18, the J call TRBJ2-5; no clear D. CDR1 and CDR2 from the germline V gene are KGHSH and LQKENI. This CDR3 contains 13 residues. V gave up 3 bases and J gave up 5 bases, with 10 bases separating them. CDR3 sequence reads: CASSPSLSETQYF. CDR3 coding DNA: TGTGCCAGCTCACCGTCCCTTAGTGAGACCCAGTACTTC.

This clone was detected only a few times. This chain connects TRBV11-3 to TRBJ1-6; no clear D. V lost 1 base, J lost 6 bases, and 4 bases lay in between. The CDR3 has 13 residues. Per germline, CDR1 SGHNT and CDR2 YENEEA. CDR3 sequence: CASSLGSNSPLHF. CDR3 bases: TGTGCCAGCAGCTTAGGCAGTAATTCACCCCTCCACTTT. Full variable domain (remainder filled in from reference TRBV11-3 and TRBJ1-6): EAGVVQSPRYKIIEKKQPVAFWCNPISGHNTLYWYLQNLGQGPELLIRYENEEAVDDSQLPKDRFSAERLKGVDSTLKIQPAELGDSAVYLCASSLGSNSPLHFGNGTRLTVT.

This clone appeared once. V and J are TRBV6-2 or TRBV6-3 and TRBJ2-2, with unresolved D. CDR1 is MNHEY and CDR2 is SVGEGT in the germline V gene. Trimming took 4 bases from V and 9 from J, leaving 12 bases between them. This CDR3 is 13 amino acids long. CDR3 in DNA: TGTGCCAGCAGTTTCCTACAGTGGTGGGAGCTGTTTTTT. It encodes CASSFLQWWELFF.

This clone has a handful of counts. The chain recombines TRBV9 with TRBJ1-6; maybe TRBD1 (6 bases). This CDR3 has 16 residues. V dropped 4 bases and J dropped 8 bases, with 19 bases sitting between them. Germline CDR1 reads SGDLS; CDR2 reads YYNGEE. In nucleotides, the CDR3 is TGTGCCAGCAGCTCCCAAGCGGGGCGGGGGCATTCACCCCTCCACTTT. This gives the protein CASSSQAGRGHSPLHF.

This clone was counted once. The CDR3: CAWSVVGAYEKLFF. The CDR3 nucleotides read TGTGCCTGGAGTGTTGTTGGGGCCTATGAAAAACTGTTTTTT. This chain joins TRBV30 and TRBJ1-4; D perhaps matches TRBD1 (5 bases). CDR3 length equals 14 residues. Trimming left V 0 bases short and J 6 bases short, with 11 bases between. The V gene's germline CDR1 is GTSNPN and CDR2 SVGIG (reference sequence).

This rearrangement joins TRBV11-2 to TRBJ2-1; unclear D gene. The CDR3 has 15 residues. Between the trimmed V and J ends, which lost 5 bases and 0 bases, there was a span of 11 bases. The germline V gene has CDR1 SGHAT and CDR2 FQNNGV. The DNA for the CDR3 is TGTGCCAGCAGCCTCCGTATGAGCTCCTACAATGAGCAGTTCTTC. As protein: CASSLRMSSYNEQFF.

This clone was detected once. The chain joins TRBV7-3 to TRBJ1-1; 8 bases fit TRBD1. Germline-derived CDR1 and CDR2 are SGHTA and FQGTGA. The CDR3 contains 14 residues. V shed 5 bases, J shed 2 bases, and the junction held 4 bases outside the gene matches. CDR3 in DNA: TGTGCCAGCAGCGTGACAGGGGAAAACACTGAAGCTTTCTTT. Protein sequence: CASSVTGENTEAFF. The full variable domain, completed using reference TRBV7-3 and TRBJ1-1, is GAGVSQTPSNKVTEKGKYVELRCDPISGHTALYWYRQSLGQGPEFLIYFQGTGAADDSGLPNDRFFAVRPEGSVSTLKIQRTERGDSAVYLCASSVTGENTEAFFGQGTRLTVV.

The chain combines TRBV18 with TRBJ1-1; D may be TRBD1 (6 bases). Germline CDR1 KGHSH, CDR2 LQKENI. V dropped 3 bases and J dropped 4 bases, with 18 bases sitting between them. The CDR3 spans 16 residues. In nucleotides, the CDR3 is TGTGCCAGCTCACCGTTGATAGGGGGGGGGAGCACTGAAGCTTTCTTT. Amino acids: CASSPLIGGGSTEAFF.

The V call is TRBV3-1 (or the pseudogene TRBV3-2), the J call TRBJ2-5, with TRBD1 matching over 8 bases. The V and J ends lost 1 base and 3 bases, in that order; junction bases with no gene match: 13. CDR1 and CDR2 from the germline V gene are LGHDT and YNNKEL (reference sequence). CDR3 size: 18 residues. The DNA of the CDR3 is TGTGCCAGCAGCCAAGTCTCCCCGCCAGACAGGGGTGAAGAGACCCAGTACTTC. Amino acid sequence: CASSQVSPPDRGEETQYF.

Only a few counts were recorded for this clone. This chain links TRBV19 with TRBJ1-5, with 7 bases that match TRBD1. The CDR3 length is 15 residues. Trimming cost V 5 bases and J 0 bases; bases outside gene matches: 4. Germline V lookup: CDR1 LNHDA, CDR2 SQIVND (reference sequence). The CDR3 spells CASSGGQTSNQPQHF. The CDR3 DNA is TGTGCCAGTAGTGGGGGACAGACTAGCAATCAGCCCCAGCATTTT.

The CDR3 DNA reads TGTGCCAGCAGCCAAAGTCTAAATCAGCCCCAGCATTTT. It specifies CASSQSLNQPQHF. This rearrangement joins TRBV4-2 to TRBJ1-5; D remains unclear. CDR1 is LGHNA and CDR2 is YNFKEQ in the germline V gene. V lost 2 bases, J lost 4 bases, and 6 bases lay in between. The CDR3 runs to 13 residues.

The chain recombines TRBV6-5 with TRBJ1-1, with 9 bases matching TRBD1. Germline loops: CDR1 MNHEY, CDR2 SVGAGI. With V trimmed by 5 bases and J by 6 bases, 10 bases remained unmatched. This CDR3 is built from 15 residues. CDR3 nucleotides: TGTGCCAGCAGTAAGAACAGGGGGCGTGGGCCTGAAGCTTTCTTT. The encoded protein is CASSKNRGRGPEAFF.

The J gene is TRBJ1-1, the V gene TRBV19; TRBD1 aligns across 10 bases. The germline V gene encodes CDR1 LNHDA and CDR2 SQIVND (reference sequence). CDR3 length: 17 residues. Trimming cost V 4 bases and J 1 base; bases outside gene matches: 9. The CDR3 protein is CASSRGDRGWTNTEAFF. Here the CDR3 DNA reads TGTGCCAGTAGTAGAGGGGACAGGGGTTGGACGAACACTGAAGCTTTCTTT.

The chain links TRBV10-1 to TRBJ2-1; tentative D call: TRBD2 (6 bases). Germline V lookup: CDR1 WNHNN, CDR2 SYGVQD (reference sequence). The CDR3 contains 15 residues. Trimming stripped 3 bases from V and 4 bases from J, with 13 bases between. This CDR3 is CASSDAGKVYNEQFF. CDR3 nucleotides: TGCGCCAGCAGTGATGCGGGGAAGGTATACAATGAGCAGTTCTTC.

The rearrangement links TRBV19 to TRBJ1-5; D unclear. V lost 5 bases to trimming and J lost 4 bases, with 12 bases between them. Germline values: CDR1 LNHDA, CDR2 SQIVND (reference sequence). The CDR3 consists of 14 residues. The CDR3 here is CASSPLGPNQPQHF. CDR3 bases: TGTGCCAGTAGTCCCCTAGGCCCAAATCAGCCCCAGCATTTT.

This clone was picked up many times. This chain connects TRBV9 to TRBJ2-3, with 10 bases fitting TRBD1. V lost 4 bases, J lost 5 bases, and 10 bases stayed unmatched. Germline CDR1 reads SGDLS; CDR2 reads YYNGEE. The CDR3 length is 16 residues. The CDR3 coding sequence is TGTGCCAGCAGCCGAGGAGGGACAGGGGATAGAGATACGCAGTATTTT. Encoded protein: CASSRGGTGDRDTQYF.

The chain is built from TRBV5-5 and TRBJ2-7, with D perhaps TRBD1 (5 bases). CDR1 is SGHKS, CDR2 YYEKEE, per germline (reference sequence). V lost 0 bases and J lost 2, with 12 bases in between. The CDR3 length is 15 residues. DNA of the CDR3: TGTGCCAGCAGCTTGGCAGGCAGGGTGGCCTACGAGCAGTACTTC. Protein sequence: CASSLAGRVAYEQYF.

CDR3 nucleotide sequence: TGTGCCTGGAACACAGGGTGGGGAAACACCATATATTTT. This gives the protein CAWNTGWGNTIYF. This chain connects TRBV30 to TRBJ1-3; weak D call: TRBD1 (6 bases). The ends were cut back, 4 bases at V and 4 bases at J, with 11 bases in the middle. Germline lookup yields CDR1 GTSNPN and CDR2 SVGIG (reference sequence). The CDR3 covers 13 residues.

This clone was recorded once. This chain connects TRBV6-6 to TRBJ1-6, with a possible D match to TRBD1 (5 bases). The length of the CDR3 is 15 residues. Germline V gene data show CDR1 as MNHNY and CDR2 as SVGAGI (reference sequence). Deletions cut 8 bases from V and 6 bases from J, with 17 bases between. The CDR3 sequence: CASSATGHLNSPLHF. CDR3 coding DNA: TGTGCCAGCTCCGCTACAGGACACCTTAATTCACCCCTCCACTTT.

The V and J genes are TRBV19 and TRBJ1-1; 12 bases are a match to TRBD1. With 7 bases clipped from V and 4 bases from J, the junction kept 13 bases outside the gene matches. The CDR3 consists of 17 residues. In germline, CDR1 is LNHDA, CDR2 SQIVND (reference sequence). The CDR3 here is CASTYGGQGALGTEAFF. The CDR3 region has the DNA TGTGCCAGTACGTATGGGGGACAGGGGGCTTTGGGCACTGAAGCTTTCTTT.

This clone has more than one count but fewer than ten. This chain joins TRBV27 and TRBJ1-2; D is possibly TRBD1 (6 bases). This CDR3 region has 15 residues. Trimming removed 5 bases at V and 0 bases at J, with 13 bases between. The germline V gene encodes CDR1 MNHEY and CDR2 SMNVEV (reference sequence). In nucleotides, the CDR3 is TGTGCCAGCAGTCCTGACAGGACTCCTAACTATGGCTACACCTTC. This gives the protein CASSPDRTPNYGYTF.

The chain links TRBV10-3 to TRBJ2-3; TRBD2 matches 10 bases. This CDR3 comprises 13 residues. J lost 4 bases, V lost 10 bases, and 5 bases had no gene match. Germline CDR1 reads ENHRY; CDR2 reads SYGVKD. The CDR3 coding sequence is TGTGCCACCCTAGCGGGGGAGGCAGATACGCAGTATTTT. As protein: CATLAGEADTQYF.

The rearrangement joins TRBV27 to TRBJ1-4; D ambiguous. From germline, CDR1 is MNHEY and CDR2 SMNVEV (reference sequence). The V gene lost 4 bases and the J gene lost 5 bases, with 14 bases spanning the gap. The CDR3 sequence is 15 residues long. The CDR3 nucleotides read TGTGCCAGCAGTTCTCTCGGTCTTGAGAATGAAAAACTGTTTTTT. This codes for CASSSLGLENEKLFF.

In DNA form, the CDR3 reads TGTGCCAGCCGAAACCTTGAAACAGGGGCAACTGAAAAACTGTTTTTT. It specifies CASRNLETGATEKLFF. This sequence joins TRBV2 and TRBJ1-4; 7 positions match TRBD1. There are 16 residues in the CDR3. Trimming took 8 bases from V and 7 from J; bases not matched to a gene: 16. Germline-derived CDR1 and CDR2 are SNHLY and FYNNEI.